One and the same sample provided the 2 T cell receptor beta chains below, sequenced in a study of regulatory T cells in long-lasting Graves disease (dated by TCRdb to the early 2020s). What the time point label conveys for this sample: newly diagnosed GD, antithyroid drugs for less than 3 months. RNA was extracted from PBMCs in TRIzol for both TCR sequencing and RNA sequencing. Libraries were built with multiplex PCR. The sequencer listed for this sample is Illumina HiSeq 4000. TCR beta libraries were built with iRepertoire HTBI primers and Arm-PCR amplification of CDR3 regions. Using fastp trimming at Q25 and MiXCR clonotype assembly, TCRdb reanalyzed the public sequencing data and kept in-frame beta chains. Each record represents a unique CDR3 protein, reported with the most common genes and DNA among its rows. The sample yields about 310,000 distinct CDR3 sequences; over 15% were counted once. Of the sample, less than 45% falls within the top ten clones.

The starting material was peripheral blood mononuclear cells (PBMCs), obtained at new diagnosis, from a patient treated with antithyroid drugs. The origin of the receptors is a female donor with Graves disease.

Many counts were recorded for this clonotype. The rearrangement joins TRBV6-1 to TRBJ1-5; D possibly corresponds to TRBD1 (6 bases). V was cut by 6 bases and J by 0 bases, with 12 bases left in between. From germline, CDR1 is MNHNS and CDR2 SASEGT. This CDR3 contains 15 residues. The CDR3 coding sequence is TGTGCCAGCAGCCAGGGGAGTAATAGCAATCAGCCCCAGCATTTT. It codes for CASSQGSNSNQPQHF.

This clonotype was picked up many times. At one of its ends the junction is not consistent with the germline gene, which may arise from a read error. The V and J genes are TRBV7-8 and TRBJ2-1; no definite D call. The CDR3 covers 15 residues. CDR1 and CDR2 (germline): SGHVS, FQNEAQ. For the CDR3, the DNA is TGCGCCAGCAGCTTACGGTCTCGGGCTTACAATGAGCAGTTCTTC. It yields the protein CASSLRSRAYNEQFF.